This T cell receptor (beta chain) was sequenced for a study of early T cells in non-severe SARS-CoV-2 infection. The CDR3 totals 18 residues. Germline assignment: CDR1 SQVTM and CDR2 ANQGSEA. J was trimmed by 6 bases and V by 4 bases; bases with no gene match: 13. Attachment of unique molecular identifiers to individual cDNA molecules was performed. TCRdb re-analysed the 5' RACE reads in MiXCR, keeping a single row per CDR3 protein. Among some 66,000 distinct CDR3 sequences listed, 9.1% were seen once. This sequence originates from an adult who was a healthcare worker with PCR-confirmed SARS-CoV-2 infection or an uninfected control (not recorded which). The rearrangement uses TRBV29-1 and TRBJ2-1, with 15 bases lining up with TRBD2. Material: whole blood. CDR3 in DNA: TGCAGCGTTGGAACGTTCGGGACTAGCGGGAGGAAGACCAATGAGCAGTTCTTC. Encoded protein: CSVGTFGTSGRKTNEQFF.